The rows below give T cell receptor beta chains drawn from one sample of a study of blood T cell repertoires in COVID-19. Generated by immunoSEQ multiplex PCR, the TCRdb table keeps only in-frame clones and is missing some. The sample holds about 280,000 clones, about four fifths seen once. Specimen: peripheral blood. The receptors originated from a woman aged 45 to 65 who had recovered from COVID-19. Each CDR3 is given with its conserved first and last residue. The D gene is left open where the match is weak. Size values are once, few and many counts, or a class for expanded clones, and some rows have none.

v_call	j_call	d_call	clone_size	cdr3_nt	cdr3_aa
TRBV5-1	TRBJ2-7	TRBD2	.	TGCGCCAGCAGCCGGGGGGACTACGAGCAGTACTTC	CASSRGDYEQYF
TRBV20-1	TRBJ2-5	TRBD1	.	TGCAGTGCTAGTCGTATGAGGGGGCGGCAAGAGACCCAGTACTTC	CSASRMRGRQETQYF
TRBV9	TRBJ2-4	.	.	TGTGCCAGCAGCCCCGGACCGCGCGGGGCCAAAAACATTCAGTACTTC	CASSPGPRGAKNIQYF
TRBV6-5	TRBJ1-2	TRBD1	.	TGTGCCAGCAGTAGGACAGGGACCTATGGCTACACCTTC	CASSRTGTYGYTF
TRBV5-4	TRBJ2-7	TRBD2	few	TGTGCCAGCAGCTTAGGTTTGGGACTAGCGGGAGAGTCCTACGAGCAGTACTTC	CASSLGLGLAGESYEQYF
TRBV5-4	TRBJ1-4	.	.	TGTGCCAGCAGCCAACGGGGGGGAGAAACTAATGAAAAACTGTTTTTT	CASSQRGGETNEKLFF
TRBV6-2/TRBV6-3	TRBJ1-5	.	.	TGTGCCAGCAGTTACTCATCAGGGTCTGGTCAGCCCCAGCATTTT	CASSYSSGSGQPQHF
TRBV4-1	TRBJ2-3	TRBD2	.	TGCGCCAGCAGCCCGGAGCGGGGGGCGGGATCAGATACGCAGTATTTT	CASSPERGAGSDTQYF
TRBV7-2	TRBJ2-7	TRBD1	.	TGTGCCAGCAGCTCCCGGACAGGGGTAAATTACTACGAGCAGTACTTC	CASSSRTGVNYYEQYF
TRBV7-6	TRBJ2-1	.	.	TGTGCCAGCAGCCCCCCGGAGGGATCCTCCTACAATGAGCAGTTCTTC	CASSPPEGSSYNEQFF
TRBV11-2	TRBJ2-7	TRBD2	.	TGTGCCAGCAGCCCGGGACTAGCGATAATTAGCGGGCAGTACTTC	CASSPGLAIISGQYF
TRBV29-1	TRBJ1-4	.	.	TGCAGCGTTTTGGGACTAGAGGATAATGAAAAACTGTTTTTT	CSVLGLEDNEKLFF
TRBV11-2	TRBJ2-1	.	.	TGTGCCAGCAGCTTAGGAACCAGGACAGCTCTGAACAATGAGCAGTTCTTC	CASSLGTRTALNNEQFF